Sequencing of this T cell receptor beta chain was carried out in a study of cytomegalovirus exposure and HLA in healthy donors. Study details: Unique TCRs from HLA-typed donors, some 85 million of them, were held in an early data release. Notes on the study in general: A previous analysis found most TCR beta V segments productive roughly 87% or roughly 30% of the time.

Researchers ran the PCR with 60 Vbeta and 13 Jbeta primers. Method: immunoSEQ multiplex PCR; TCRdb's copy keeps in-frame clones and lacks some. The data contain about 150,000 clones, 70% to 90% of them seen just once; the ten biggest clones take up roughly 2.4%. The germline V gene has CDR1 MNHEY and CDR2 SMNVEV (reference sequence). The CDR3 consists of 12 residues. Trimming stripped 6 bases from V and 4 bases from J, with 8 bases between. This clone occurred a few times. What it binds is not known. Sequencing was carried out using PBMCs. The chain couples TRBV27 to TRBJ2-3; D is uncertain. The sequence derives from a young woman in good health and CMV-seronegative. In nucleotides, the CDR3 is TGTGCCAGCAGCTCCGCGGCAGATACGCAGTATTTT. Amino acids: CASSSAADTQYF.